The present T cell receptor beta chain was sequenced within a study of early T cells in non-severe SARS-CoV-2 infection (dated by TCRdb to 2020 to 2022). About the full investigation: Because TCR sequencing relied on bulk RNA taken from unsorted whole blood, pairing of alpha and beta chains was not possible.

According to the germline V gene (reference sequence), CDR1 reads LGHDT and CDR2 reads YNNKEL. Its CDR3 holds 15 amino acids, cysteine through phenylalanine. The kept DNA is CDR3 alone, 45 bases in frame from the first base. V has 4 bases trimmed and J has 5 bases trimmed; junction bases matching no gene number 9. The investigation overall reported the following: VDJdb matching was skewed toward anti-spike CD8 responses and likely underestimated virus-specific expansions, missing private and CD4 specificities.

The library was made by 5' RACE. For sequencing, a NextSeq 500 was employed. In the TCR library protocol, unique molecular identifiers were attached to individual cDNA molecules to correct for PCR bias and sequencing error. Both TCR alpha and beta chains were sequenced, and tight co-correlation was observed between alpha and beta sequence abundances in each sample. Concerning the study's data processing: Decombinator V4 was used to annotate the V gene, J gene and CDR3 of the TCR sequences. Expanded TCRs were defined as changing significantly between any two time points under a Poisson model with p below 0.0001. Abundances of TCRs were expressed as counts per million after normalisation to the total number of TCRs sequenced in each sample. MAIT TCRs were defined by TRAV1-2 paired with TRAJ12, TRAJ20 or TRAJ33, and iNKT TCRs by TRAV10 paired with TRAJ18. A search of VDJdb, accessed on 1 November 2021, was run for TCRs annotated to CMV, EBV and SARS-CoV-2, with TCRs annotated for multiple antigens excluded. Starting from the raw public reads, TCRdb applied fastp trimming at Q25, assembled clones with MiXCR and retained in-frame beta chains. CDR3 protein sequences are deduplicated, and each keeps its most common genes and DNA. The authors' filters were not applied to this entry. This sample holds tens of thousands of distinct CDR3 sequences; roughly 18% were observed only once. The top ten hold about 8.2% of the sample.

This was a case-control study nested in a cohort of healthcare workers in London, UK, who had nasopharyngeal swab PCR tests and blood samples taken every week. Healthcare workers were recruited between 23 and 31 March 2020, during the week of the UK lockdown, and were followed weekly for up to roughly 16 weeks. This clonotype was detected only a few times. Its cognate antigen has yet to be identified. No per-base quality is available; no much larger clone lies one base away. The TCR comes from an adult who was a healthcare worker with PCR-confirmed SARS-CoV-2 infection or an uninfected control (not recorded which). Rearrangement joined TRBV3-1 to TRBJ2-3; 7 junctional bases match TRBD2. The sequencing here drew on whole blood, taken at baseline. CDR3 region: CASSREGLGGDTQYF. The DNA sequence follows: TGTGCCAGCAGCCGGGAGGGACTCGGCGGAGATACGCAGTATTTT.